This T cell receptor (beta chain) derives from a study of early stage breast cancer tumors. Study overall: Among around 12 ER+/PR+/HER2- tumors, eight were ductal, four lobular. Average read coverage per sample was roughly 10-fold. The study, taken as a whole, reports: Compared with adjacent normal breast, tumors showed around 2.5-fold denser, more clonal T cells.

This clone was seen a handful of times. The antigen is undetermined. Clones were read by immunoSEQ multiplex PCR, and TCRdb kept only the in-frame ones, dropping some. Found here are around 71,000 clones, 65% to 80% of them singletons; the top ten hold more than 3%. The length of the CDR3 is 14 residues. Per germline, CDR1 SEHNR and CDR2 FQNEAQ (reference sequence). The V gene lost 1 base and the J gene lost 11 bases, with 17 bases spanning the gap. Sample: blood. The chain links TRBV7-9 to TRBJ1-1; unclear D gene. This clonotype originated in a person in their 60s with breast cancer. The CDR3 reads CASSLGPVPRSAFF. Written as DNA, the CDR3 is TGTGCCAGCAGCTTAGGTCCAGTGCCTAGGAGTGCTTTCTTT.